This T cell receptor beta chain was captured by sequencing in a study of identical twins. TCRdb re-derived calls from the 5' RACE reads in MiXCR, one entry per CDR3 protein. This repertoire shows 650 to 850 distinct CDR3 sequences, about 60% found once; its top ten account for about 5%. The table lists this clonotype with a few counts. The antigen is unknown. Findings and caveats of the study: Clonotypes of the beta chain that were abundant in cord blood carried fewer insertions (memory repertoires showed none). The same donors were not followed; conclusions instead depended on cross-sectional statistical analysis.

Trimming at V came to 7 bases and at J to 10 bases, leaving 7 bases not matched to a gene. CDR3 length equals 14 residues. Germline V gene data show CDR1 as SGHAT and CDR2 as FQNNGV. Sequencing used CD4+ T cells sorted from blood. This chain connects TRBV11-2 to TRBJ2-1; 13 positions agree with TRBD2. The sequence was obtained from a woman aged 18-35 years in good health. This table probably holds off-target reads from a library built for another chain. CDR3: CASKLAGGPQEQFF. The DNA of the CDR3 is TGTGCCAGCAAACTAGCGGGAGGGCCACAAGAGCAGTTCTTC.